These T cell receptor beta chains were read from a single sample in a study of neurological immune-mediated disorders. TCRdb itself ran the 5' RACE reads through MiXCR, one entry per CDR3 protein. The sample holds approximately 15,000 distinct CDR3 sequences, 13% seen once. The sequenced sample was CD8+ T cells from blood. Every receptor here comes from a female donor with HTLV-1-associated myelopathy (HAM/TSP). The CDR3 runs from the conserved cysteine through the conserved F or W. Fields, in order: CDR3 length, V gene, D gene, CDR3 protein. The D gene is left open where the match is weak.

14 | TRBV7-8 | - | CASSSSGGLYGYTF
14 | TRBV12-2 | - | CASRQGGGVYGYTF
13 | TRBV20-1 | - | CSARGGREYEQYF
15 | TRBV12-3/TRBV12-4 | - | CASSSPVNSYNEQFF
14 | TRBV5-1 | TRBD1 | CASSPGQVLYEQYF
14 | TRBV29-1 | - | CSVVGGVNTDTQYF
19 | TRBV6-5 | TRBD1 | CASSYGPGQGSLGIYGYTF
13 | TRBV7-9 | - | CASSSDSLYEQYF
14 | TRBV2 | TRBD1 | CASCSGQGAREQYF
14 | TRBV3-1 | - | CASSQADGYNEQFF
16 | TRBV27 | TRBD2 | CASSFLPGLEIDEQFF
15 | TRBV27 | TRBD1 | CASSPGDSSPLGQYF
15 | TRBV4-1 | TRBD2 | CASSLSGLAGGEQYF
14 | TRBV27 | - | CASRGLQSTDTQYF
17 | TRBV11-2 | TRBD2 | CASSSEREVTAQETQYF